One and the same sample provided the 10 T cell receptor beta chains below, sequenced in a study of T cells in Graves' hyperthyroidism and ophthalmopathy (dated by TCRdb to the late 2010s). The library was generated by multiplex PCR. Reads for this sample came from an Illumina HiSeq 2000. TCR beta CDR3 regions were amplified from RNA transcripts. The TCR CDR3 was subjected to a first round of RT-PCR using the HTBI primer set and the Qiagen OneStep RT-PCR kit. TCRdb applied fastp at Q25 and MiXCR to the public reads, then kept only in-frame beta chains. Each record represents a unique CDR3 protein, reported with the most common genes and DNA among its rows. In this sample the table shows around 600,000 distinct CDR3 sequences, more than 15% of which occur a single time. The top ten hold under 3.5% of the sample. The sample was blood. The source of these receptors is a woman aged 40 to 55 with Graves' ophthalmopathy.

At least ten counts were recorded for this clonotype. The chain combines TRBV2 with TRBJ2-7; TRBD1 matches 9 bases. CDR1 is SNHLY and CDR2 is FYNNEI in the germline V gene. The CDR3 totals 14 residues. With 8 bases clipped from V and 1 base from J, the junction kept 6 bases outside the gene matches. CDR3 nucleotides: TGTGCCAGCCTAAGAGGGACAGGGTCCTACGAGCAGTACTTC. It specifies CASLRGTGSYEQYF.

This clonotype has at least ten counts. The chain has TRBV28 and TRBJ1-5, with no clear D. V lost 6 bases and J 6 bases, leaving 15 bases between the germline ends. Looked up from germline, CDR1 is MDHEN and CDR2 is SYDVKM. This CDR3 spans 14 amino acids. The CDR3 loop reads CASRQTGPAQPQHF. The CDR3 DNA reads TGTGCCAGCAGACAGACGGGTCCGGCTCAGCCCCAGCATTTT.

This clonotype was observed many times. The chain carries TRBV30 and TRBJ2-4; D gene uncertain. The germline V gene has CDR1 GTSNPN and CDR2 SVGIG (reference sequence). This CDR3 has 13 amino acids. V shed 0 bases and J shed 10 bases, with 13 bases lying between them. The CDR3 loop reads CAWSVSDGRIQYF. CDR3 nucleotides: TGTGCCTGGAGTGTATCGGACGGAAGGATTCAGTACTTC.

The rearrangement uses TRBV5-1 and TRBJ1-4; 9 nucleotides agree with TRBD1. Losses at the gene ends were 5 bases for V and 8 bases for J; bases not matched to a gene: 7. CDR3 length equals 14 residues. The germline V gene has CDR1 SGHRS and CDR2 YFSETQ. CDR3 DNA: TGCGCCAGCAGGCAACAGGGGGCGTTAGAAAAACTGTTTTTT. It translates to CASRQQGALEKLFF.

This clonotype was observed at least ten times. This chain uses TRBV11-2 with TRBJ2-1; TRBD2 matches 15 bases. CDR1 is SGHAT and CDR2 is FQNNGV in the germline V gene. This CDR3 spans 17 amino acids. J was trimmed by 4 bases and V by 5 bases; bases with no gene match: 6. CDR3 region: CASSTGTSGGPYNEQFF. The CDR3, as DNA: TGTGCCAGCAGCACCGGGACTAGCGGGGGGCCATACAATGAGCAGTTCTTC.

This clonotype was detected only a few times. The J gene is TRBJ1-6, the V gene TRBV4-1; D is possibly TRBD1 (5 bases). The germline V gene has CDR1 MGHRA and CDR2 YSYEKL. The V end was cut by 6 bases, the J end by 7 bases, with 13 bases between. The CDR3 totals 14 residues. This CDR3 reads CASRGQGSNSPLHF. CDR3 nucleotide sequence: TGCGCCAGCAGGGGCCAGGGATCGAATTCACCCCTCCACTTT.

DNA of the CDR3: TGCAGCGTACCAGGGGTTAGGACTGAAGCTTTCTTT. Its translation is CSVPGVRTEAFF. The J gene is TRBJ1-1, the V gene TRBV29-1; a weak D match, TRBD1 (6 bases). CDR1 and CDR2 from the germline V gene are SQVTM and ANQGSEA. The V and J ends lost 6 bases and 5 bases respectively, with 13 bases between them. This CDR3 has 12 amino acids.

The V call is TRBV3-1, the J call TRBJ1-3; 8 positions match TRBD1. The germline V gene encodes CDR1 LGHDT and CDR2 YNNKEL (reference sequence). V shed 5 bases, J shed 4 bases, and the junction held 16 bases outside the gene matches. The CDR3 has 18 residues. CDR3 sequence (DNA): TGTGCCAGCAGCTCGACCGGGACAGGACTGTATCGAGGAAACACCATATATTTT. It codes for CASSSTGTGLYRGNTIYF.

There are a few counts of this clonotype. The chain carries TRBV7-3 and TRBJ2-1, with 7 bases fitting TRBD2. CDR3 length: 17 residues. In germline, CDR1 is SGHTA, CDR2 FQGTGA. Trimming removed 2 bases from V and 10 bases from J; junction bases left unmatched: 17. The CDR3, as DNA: TGTGCCAGCAGCTTACGGGGGGTTAGCGCCGCCTTTACAGAGCAGTTCTTC. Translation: CASSLRGVSAAFTEQFF. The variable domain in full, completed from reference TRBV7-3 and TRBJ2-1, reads GAGVSQTPSNKVTEKGKYVELRCDPISGHTALYWYRQSLGQGPEFLIYFQGTGAADDSGLPNDRFFAVRPEGSVSTLKIQRTERGDSAVYLCASSLRGVSAAFTEQFFGPGTRLTVL.

The CDR3 sequence: CASSLGQGVTTGELFF. The CDR3 DNA is TGCGCCAGCAGCTTGGGACAGGGTGTCACGACCGGGGAGCTGTTTTTT. This chain joins TRBV5-1 and TRBJ2-2; 7 bases are shared with TRBD1. Per the germline V gene, CDR1 is SGHRS and CDR2 is YFSETQ. With V trimmed by 0 bases and J by 5 bases, 7 bases remained unmatched. The CDR3 has 16 amino acids.